Listed here is a single T cell receptor beta chain. Its antigen remains unknown. The data were obtained in a study of T-cell memory formation after mild COVID-19. Overall study context: Largely donor-specific TCR clusters were found.

V trimming: 5 bases; J trimming: 4 bases; junction bases outside the gene matches: 10. The CDR3 is made up of 17 amino acids. Germline V lookup: CDR1 SGHVS, CDR2 FQNEAQ. The study, taken as a whole, reports: From day 15 to 85, contracting clones were balanced between CD4 and CD8, whereas later expanders leaned toward CD4+.

MiXCR was run by TCRdb on the 5' RACE reads, yielding one entry per CDR3 protein. This sample has fewer than 550,000 distinct CDR3 sequences, with about 19% found just once. The V call is TRBV7-8, the J call TRBJ2-1, with 11 positions matching TRBD1. Sequencing was carried out using PBMCs or a T cell subset sorted from them (not recorded which). The TCR sequence derives from an adult woman who had mild COVID-19 (a few samples of this study predate the infection). Cell type and time point are not known. CDR3 DNA: TGTGCCAGCAGCGTAAGAGCCGGGACAGGGGGTTACAATGAGCAGTTCTTC. Protein product: CASSVRAGTGGYNEQFF. Looking up the rest from reference TRBV7-8 and TRBJ2-1 gives the full variable domain: GAGVSQSPRYKVAKRGQDVALRCDPISGHVSLFWYQQALGQGPEFLTYFQNEAQLDKSGLPSDRFFAERPEGSVSTLKIQRTQQEDSAVYLCASSVRAGTGGYNEQFFGPGTRLTVL.